This T cell receptor beta chain was retrieved from a study of blood T cell repertoires in COVID-19. For the study at large: Samples of COVID-19 (acute and convalescent) were obtained from the United States, Italy and Spain. From T cells, B-cell-depleted T cells, or PBMCs came the material, which was cDNA or gDNA.

Produced via immunoSEQ multiplex PCR; TCRdb's table is partial and in-frame only. The sample contains about 260,000 clones, approximately 85% of which appear only once. Germline V gives CDR1 SGHVS, CDR2 FQNEAQ. Trimming removed 3 bases at V and 0 bases at J, with 12 bases between. This CDR3 comprises 16 residues. The sequence was obtained from a human donor in a cohort sampled during active COVID-19. This chain joins TRBV7-8 and TRBJ1-5, with D perhaps TRBD1 (5 bases). The sample comprised peripheral blood. CDR3 nucleotides: TGTGCCAGCAGCTTTCTAGGGGTGAATAGCAATCAGCCCCAGCATTTT. Residues: CASSFLGVNSNQPQHF.